A single sample is the source of the 22 T cell receptor beta chains below, sequenced in a study of radiation and T cells in renal cell carcinoma. Time point in this sample: blood 4 weeks post-SBRT, at nephrectomy. Treatment of the sample: 15 Gy SBRT to primary tumor, nephrectomy 4 weeks later. Generated by immunoSEQ multiplex PCR, the TCRdb table keeps only in-frame clones and is missing some. Of around 99,000 clones listed, 80% to 90% are singletons. Sequenced here: blood, sampled from a patient whose treatment included radiotherapy and nephrectomy. The receptors originated from a man between 60 and 75 years old with renal cell carcinoma.

This chain links TRBV4-1 with TRBJ1-3, with D possibly TRBD1 on 5 matching bases. The CDR3 has 19 amino acids. The germline V and J ends were trimmed by 4 bases and 0 bases, with 22 bases remaining between them. Germline loops: CDR1 MGHRA, CDR2 YSYEKL. CDR3: CASSLLSGRGLFSGNTIYF. CDR3 bases: TGCGCCAGCAGCCTTCTCTCCGGGCGGGGGTTGTTCTCTGGAAACACCATATATTTT.

To note about this clone: One end of the junction does not line up with germline, which may come from a read error. The chain recombines TRBV29-1 with TRBJ2-7; D may be TRBD1 (6 bases). Germline CDR1 SQVTM, CDR2 ANQGSEA. This CDR3 spans 12 amino acids. CDR3 amino acids: CSVEVGAGEHNF. The DNA for the CDR3 is TGCAGCGTTGAGGTAGGGGCAGGGGAGCACAACTTC.

The chain employs TRBV6-6 and TRBJ1-5; a weak D match, TRBD1 (5 bases). Trimming removed 6 bases from V and 0 bases from J, with 9 bases in between. CDR3 length: 14 residues. Germline lookup yields CDR1 MNHNY and CDR2 SVGAGI (reference sequence). The CDR3 loop is CASRPGGSNQPQHF. DNA for the CDR3: TGTGCCAGCAGGCCTGGGGGTAGCAATCAGCCCCAGCATTTT.

V gene TRBV5-1 combines with J gene TRBJ2-5; tentatively, D is TRBD1 (6 bases). CDR1 and CDR2 from the germline V gene are SGHRS and YFSETQ. The CDR3 runs 13 residues. V was pared by 4 bases and J by 5 bases, with 12 bases between. CDR3 in DNA: TGCGCCAGCAGCCTCCCAGGGGAGGAGACCCAGTACTTC. Residues: CASSLPGEETQYF.

The rearrangement links TRBV7-2 to TRBJ1-6, with unresolved D. CDR3 size: 14 residues. V shed 5 bases and J shed 15 bases, with 20 bases lying between them. The V gene's germline CDR1 is SGHTA and CDR2 FQGNSA. In DNA form, the CDR3 reads TGTGCCAGCAGCAACACTCTCCCCATAGTTCGCCTCCACTTT. Translating gives CASSNTLPIVRLHF.

The V call is TRBV6-5, the J call TRBJ1-2; 7 nucleotides line up with TRBD1. V was clipped by 4 bases and J by 5 bases; unmatched bases: 7. The CDR3 has 14 residues. Germline values: CDR1 MNHEY, CDR2 SVGAGI. The CDR3: CASSLDRDGYGYTF. The CDR3 nucleotides are TGTGCCAGCAGTTTAGACAGGGACGGATATGGCTACACCTTC.

The chain couples TRBV28 to TRBJ1-5; no reliable D call. Looked up from germline, CDR1 is MDHEN and CDR2 is SYDVKM. This CDR3 has 12 residues. Trimming took 7 bases from V and 2 from J, leaving 6 bases between them. CDR3 region: CASTPGNQPQHF. The CDR3 nucleotides read TGTGCCAGCACTCCAGGCAATCAGCCCCAGCATTTT.

The chain has TRBV4-1 and TRBJ1-3; no definite D call. The CDR3 length is 16 residues. V lost 2 bases to trimming and J lost 0 bases, with 11 bases between them. CDR1 MGHRA and CDR2 YSYEKL come from the germline V gene. The DNA for the CDR3 is TGCGCCAGCAGCCAATACGGCGTTATCTCTGGAAACACCATATATTTT. It encodes CASSQYGVISGNTIYF.

V usage is TRBV4-2 and J usage is TRBJ1-2; D not certain. The V and J ends lost 1 base and 4 bases respectively, with 13 bases between them. The CDR3 loop spans 15 amino acids. Per the germline V gene, CDR1 is LGHNA and CDR2 is YNFKEQ. The CDR3 reads CASSQASNTAYGYTF. Here the CDR3 DNA reads TGTGCCAGCAGCCAAGCGTCGAATACAGCCTATGGCTACACCTTC.

The V and J genes are TRBV10-3 and TRBJ1-2; no firm D call. V lost 2 bases to trimming and J lost 7 bases, with 11 bases between them. The CDR3 is made up of 13 amino acids. Germline-derived CDR1 and CDR2 are ENHRY and SYGVKD. The CDR3 DNA is TGTGCCATCAGTGAGCCCGCGGGCTCTGGCTACACCTTC. Translation gives CAISEPAGSGYTF.

In this sample, this clone turned up once. This chain links TRBV7-6 with TRBJ2-5, with 11 bases matching TRBD1. J was trimmed by 5 bases and V by 5 bases; bases with no gene match: 7. In germline, CDR1 is SGHVS, CDR2 FNYEAQ. This CDR3 is built from 15 residues. DNA of the CDR3: TGTGCCAGCAGCCAGGACAGGGGGCGGCGGGAGACCCAGTACTTC. It is translated as CASSQDRGRRETQYF.

This chain joins TRBV7-2 and TRBJ2-5, with D tentatively TRBD1 or TRBD2 (5 bases each). V was cut by 3 bases and J by 2 bases, with 7 bases left in between. The CDR3 consists of 13 residues. CDR1 is SGHTA, CDR2 FQGNSA, per germline. The CDR3 DNA reads as TGTGCCAGCAGCTTCGGGACGCAAGAGACCCAGTACTTC. It encodes CASSFGTQETQYF. The entire variable domain, with the rest obtained from reference TRBV7-2 and TRBJ2-5, is as follows: GAGVSQSPSNKVTEKGKDVELRCDPISGHTALYWYRQSLGQGLEFLIYFQGNSAPDKSGLPSDRFSAERTGGSVSTLTIQRTQQEDSAVYLCASSFGTQETQYFGPGTRLLVL.

This clone was counted a few times. The genes are TRBV27 and TRBJ2-7, with D perhaps assigned TRBD1 or TRBD2 (6 bases each). V lost 1 base and J lost 2, with 12 bases in between. The CDR3 covers 15 residues. Germline values: CDR1 MNHEY, CDR2 SMNVEV (reference sequence). In DNA form, the CDR3 reads TGTGCCAGCAGTTTATTAGGGGGGTCGACCTACGAGCAGTACTTC. As protein: CASSLLGGSTYEQYF.

The rearrangement uses TRBV11-2 and TRBJ2-3; D is undetermined. The CDR3 has 16 residues. Germline V gene lookup returns CDR1 SGHAT and CDR2 FQNNGV. V was clipped by 5 bases and J by 4 bases, with 19 bases between them. Here the CDR3 DNA reads TGTGCCAGCAGCCTGCGGTCCTGGAATGCAGCAGATACGCAGTATTTT. It is translated as CASSLRSWNAADTQYF.

V and J are TRBV10-3 and TRBJ1-6, with D maybe TRBD1 (6 bases). The germline V and J ends were trimmed by 0 bases and 3 bases, with 9 bases remaining between them. This CDR3 is built from 16 residues. Per the germline V gene, CDR1 is ENHRY and CDR2 is SYGVKD. Written as DNA, the CDR3 is TGTGCCATCAGTGAGTCGATAGGGGGCTATAATTCACCCCTCCACTTT. Translating gives CAISESIGGYNSPLHF.

This clone was detected once. The gene calls are TRBV18 and TRBJ2-1, with a tentative D call TRBD1 (5 bases). This CDR3 is built from 14 residues. Germline CDR1 reads KGHSH; CDR2 reads LQKENI. V lost 5 bases to trimming and J lost 8 bases, with 16 bases between them. CDR3 sequence reads: CASSDQGRRDEQFF. The CDR3 DNA follows: TGTGCCAGCTCAGATCAGGGAAGAAGGGATGAGCAGTTCTTC.

V and J are TRBV10-1 and TRBJ2-7, with 7 bases matching TRBD2. J was trimmed by 2 bases and V by 3 bases; bases with no gene match: 10. The CDR3 covers 16 residues. The germline gives CDR1 WNHNN, CDR2 SYGVQD (reference sequence). The CDR3 loop is CASSDHPGSGTYEQYF. The CDR3 DNA reads as TGCGCCAGCAGTGACCACCCGGGGAGCGGGACCTACGAGCAGTACTTC.

This rearrangement joins TRBV5-4 to TRBJ1-2; D perhaps matches TRBD1 (6 bases). Trimming removed 6 bases from V and 0 bases from J, with 18 bases in between. Germline CDR1 reads SGHNT; CDR2 reads YYREEE (reference sequence). The CDR3 has 16 residues. The DNA for the CDR3 is TGTGCCAGCACCATCATGGGGGGCCCGGCTAACTATGGCTACACCTTC. Protein sequence: CASTIMGGPANYGYTF. The full variable domain, in which reference TRBV5-4 and TRBJ1-2 provide the parts outside the CDR3, is ETGVTQSPTHLIKTRGQQVTLRCSSQSGHNTVSWYQQALGQGPQFIFQYYREEENGRGNFPPRFSGLQFPNYSSELNVNALELDDSALYLCASTIMGGPANYGYTFGSGTRLTVV.

This clone was detected a few times. The genes are TRBV4-1 and TRBJ2-6, with 7 bases lining up with TRBD2. The V gene's germline CDR1 is MGHRA and CDR2 YSYEKL. This CDR3 comprises 19 residues. After removal of 0 bases from V and 2 bases from J, the junction contained 10 bases not matched to a gene. This CDR3 reads CASSQDWEGLPPGANVLTF. CDR3 in DNA: TGCGCCAGCAGCCAAGACTGGGAGGGGCTCCCGCCTGGGGCCAACGTCCTGACTTTC.

The J gene is TRBJ2-3, the V gene TRBV19; a weak D match, TRBD2 (6 bases). This CDR3 comprises 15 residues. Germline V gene lookup returns CDR1 LNHDA and CDR2 SQIVND (reference sequence). The germline V and J ends were trimmed by 2 bases and 4 bases, with 13 bases remaining between them. CDR3 in amino acids: CASSIRLGEADTQYF. The CDR3 DNA follows: TGTGCCAGTAGTATAAGGCTAGGGGAGGCAGATACGCAGTATTTT.

The chain is built from TRBV7-9 and TRBJ2-7; 7 nucleotides align to TRBD2. The ends lost 5 bases at V and 0 bases at J; junction bases unmatched: 13. From germline, CDR1 is SEHNR and CDR2 FQNEAQ (reference sequence). This CDR3 region has 17 residues. Here the CDR3 reads CASSPAAGIISSYEQYF. CDR3 sequence (DNA): TGTGCCAGCAGCCCCGCAGCGGGAATAATCAGCTCCTACGAGCAGTACTTC.

The chain links TRBV7-9 to TRBJ2-7; D possibly uses TRBD1 or TRBD2 (5 bases each). V shed 2 bases and J shed 0 bases, with 23 bases lying between them. The CDR3 extends over 19 amino acids. Germline CDR1 and CDR2: SEHNR and FQNEAQ (reference sequence). The CDR3 here is CASSLRLEWRPGSSYEQYF. CDR3 DNA: TGTGCCAGCAGCTTAAGATTGGAGTGGCGGCCAGGGAGCTCCTACGAGCAGTACTTC.